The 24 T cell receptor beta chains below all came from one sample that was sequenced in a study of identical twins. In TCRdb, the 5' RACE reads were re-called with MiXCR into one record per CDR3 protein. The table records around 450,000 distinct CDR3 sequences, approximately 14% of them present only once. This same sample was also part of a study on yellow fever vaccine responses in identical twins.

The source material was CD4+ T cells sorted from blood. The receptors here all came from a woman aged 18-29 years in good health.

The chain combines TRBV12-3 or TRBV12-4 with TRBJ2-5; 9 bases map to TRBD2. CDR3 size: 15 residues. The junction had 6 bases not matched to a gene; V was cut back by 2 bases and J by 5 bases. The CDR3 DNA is TGTGCCAGCAGTTTAAACCTAGCGGGACGGGAGACCCAGTACTTC. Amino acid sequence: CASSLNLAGRETQYF.

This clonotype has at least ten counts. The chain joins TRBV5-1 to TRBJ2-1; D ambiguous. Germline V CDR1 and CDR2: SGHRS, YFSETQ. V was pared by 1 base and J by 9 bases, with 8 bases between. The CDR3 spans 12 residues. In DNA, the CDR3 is TGCGCCAGCAGCTTGAATTTTGGTGAGCAGTTCTTC. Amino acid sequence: CASSLNFGEQFF.

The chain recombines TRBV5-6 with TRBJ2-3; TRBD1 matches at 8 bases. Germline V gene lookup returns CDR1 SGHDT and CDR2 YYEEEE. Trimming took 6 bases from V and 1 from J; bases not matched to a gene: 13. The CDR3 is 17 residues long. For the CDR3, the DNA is TGTGCCAGCACCTTCTTGGTCCAGGGGGCTCGCACAGATACGCAGTATTTT. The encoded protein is CASTFLVQGARTDTQYF.

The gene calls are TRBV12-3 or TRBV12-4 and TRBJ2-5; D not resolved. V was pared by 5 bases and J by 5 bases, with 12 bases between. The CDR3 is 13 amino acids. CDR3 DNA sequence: TGTGCCAGCAGTCCAAGGGCTGCGGAGACCCAGTACTTC. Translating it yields CASSPRAAETQYF.

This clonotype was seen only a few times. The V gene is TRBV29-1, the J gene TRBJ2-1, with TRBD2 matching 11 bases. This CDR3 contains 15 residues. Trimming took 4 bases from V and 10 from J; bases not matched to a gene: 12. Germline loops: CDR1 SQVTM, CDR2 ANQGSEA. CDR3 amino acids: CSVGTSGSTAREQFF. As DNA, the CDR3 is TGCAGCGTTGGTACTAGCGGGAGCACGGCAAGGGAGCAGTTCTTC.

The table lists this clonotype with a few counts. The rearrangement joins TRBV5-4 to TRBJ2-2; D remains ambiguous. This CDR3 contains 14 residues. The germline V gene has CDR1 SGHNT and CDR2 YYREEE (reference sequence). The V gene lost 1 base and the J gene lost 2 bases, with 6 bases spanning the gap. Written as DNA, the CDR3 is TGTGCCAGCAGCTTGTGGTCCAACACCGGGGAGCTGTTTTTT. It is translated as CASSLWSNTGELFF.

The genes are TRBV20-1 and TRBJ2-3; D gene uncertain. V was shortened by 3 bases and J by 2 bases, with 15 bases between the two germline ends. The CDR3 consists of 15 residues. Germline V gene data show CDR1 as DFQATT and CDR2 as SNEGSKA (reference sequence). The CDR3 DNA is TGCAGTGCTAGGCCCGGCTCGCCCTTCACAGATACGCAGTATTTT. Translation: CSARPGSPFTDTQYF.

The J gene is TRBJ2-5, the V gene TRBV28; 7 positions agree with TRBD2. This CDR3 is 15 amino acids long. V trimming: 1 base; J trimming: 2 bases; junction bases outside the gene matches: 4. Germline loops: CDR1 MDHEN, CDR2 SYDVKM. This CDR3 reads CASSLLAGRQETQYF. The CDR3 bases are TGTGCCAGCAGTTTATTAGCGGGTCGGCAAGAGACCCAGTACTTC.

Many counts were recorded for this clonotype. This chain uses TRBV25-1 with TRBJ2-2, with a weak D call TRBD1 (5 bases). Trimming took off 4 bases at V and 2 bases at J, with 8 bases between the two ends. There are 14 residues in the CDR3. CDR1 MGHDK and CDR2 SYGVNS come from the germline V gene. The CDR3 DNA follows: TGTGCCAGCAGTGGCAGGGTAAACACCGGGGAGCTGTTTTTT. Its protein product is CASSGRVNTGELFF. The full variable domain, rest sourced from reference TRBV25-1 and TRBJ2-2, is EADIYQTPRYLVIGTGKKITLECSQTMGHDKMYWYQQDPGMELHLIHYSYGVNSTEKGDLSSESTVSRIRTEHFPLTLESARPSHTSQYLCASSGRVNTGELFFGEGSRLTVL.

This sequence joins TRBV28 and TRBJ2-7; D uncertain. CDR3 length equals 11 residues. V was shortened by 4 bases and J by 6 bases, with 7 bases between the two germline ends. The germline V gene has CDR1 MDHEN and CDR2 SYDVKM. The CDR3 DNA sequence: TGTGCCAGCAGTTCGGAAGTCGAGCAGTACTTC. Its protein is CASSSEVEQYF.

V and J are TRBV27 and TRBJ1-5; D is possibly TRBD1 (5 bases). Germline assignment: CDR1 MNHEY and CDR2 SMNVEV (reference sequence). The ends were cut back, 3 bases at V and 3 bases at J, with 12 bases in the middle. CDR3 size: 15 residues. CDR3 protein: CASSFDGAPNQPQHF. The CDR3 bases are TGTGCCAGCAGTTTCGATGGGGCACCCAATCAGCCCCAGCATTTT.

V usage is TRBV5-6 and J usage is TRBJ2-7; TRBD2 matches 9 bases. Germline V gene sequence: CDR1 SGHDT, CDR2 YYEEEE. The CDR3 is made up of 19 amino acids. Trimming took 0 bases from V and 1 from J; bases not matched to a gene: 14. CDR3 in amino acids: CASSLELHKRGVLSYEQYF. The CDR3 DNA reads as TGTGCCAGCAGCTTGGAACTACACAAGCGGGGGGTTTTATCCTACGAGCAGTACTTC. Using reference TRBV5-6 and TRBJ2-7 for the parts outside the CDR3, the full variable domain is DAGVTQSPTHLIKTRGQQVTLRCSPKSGHDTVSWYQQALGQGPQFIFQYYEEEERQRGNFPDRFSGHQFPNYSSELNVNALLLGDSALYLCASSLELHKRGVLSYEQYFGPGTRLTVT.

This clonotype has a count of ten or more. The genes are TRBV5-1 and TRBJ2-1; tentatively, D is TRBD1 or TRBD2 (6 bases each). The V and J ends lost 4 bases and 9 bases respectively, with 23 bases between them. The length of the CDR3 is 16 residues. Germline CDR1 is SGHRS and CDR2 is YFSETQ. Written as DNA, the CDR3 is TGCGCCAGCAGCCCGGAGGGACATCCTGACTTCCGTGAGCAGTTCTTC. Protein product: CASSPEGHPDFREQFF.

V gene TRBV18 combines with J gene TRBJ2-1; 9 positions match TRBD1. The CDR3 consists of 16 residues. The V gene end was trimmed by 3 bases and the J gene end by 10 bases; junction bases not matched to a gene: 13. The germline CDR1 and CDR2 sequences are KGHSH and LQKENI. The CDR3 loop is CASSPRTGVLPSEQFF. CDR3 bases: TGTGCCAGCTCACCGAGGACAGGGGTGCTACCGTCGGAGCAGTTCTTC. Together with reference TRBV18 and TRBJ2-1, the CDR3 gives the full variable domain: NAGVMQNPRHLVRRRGQEARLRCSPMKGHSHVYWYRQLPEEGLKFMVYLQKENIIDESGMPKERFSAEFPKEGPSILRIQQVVRGDSAAYFCASSPRTGVLPSEQFFGPGTRLTVL.

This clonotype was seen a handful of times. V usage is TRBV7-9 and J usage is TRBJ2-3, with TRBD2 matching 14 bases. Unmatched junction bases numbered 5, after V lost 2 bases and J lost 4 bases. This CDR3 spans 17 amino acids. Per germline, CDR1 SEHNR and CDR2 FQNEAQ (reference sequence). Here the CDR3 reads CASSLRQGLAGADTQYF. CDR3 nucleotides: TGTGCCAGCAGCTTACGACAGGGACTAGCGGGGGCAGATACGCAGTATTTT. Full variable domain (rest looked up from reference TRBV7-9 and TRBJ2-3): DTGVSQNPRHKITKRGQNVTFRCDPISEHNRLYWYRQTLGQGPEFLTYFQNEAQLEKSRLLSDRFSAERPKGSFSTLEIQRTEQGDSAMYLCASSLRQGLAGADTQYFGPGTRLTVL.

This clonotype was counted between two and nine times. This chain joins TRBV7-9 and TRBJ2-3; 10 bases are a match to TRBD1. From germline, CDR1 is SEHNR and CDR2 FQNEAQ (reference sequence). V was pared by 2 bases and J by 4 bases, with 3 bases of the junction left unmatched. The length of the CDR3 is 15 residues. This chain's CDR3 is CASSLPGTGADTQYF. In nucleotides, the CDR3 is TGTGCCAGCAGCTTACCCGGGACAGGGGCAGATACGCAGTATTTT.

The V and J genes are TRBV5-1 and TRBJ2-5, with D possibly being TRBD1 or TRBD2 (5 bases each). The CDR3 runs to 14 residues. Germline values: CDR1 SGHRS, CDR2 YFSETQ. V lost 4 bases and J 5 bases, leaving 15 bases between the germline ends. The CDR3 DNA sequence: TGCGCCAGCAGCCCAAGCCGGGACGGTGAGACCCAGTACTTC. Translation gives CASSPSRDGETQYF.

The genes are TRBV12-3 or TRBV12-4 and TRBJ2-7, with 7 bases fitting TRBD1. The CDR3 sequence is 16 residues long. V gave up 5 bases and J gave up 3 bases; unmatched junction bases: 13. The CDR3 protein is CASSPKQGQTHYEQYF. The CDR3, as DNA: TGTGCCAGCAGTCCCAAGCAGGGACAGACCCACTACGAGCAGTACTTC.

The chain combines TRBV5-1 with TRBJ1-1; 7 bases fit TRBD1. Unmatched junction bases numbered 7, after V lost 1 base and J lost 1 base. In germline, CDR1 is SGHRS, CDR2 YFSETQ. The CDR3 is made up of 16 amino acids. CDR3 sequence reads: CASSLRPGGSNTEAFF. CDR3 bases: TGCGCCAGCAGCTTGAGGCCAGGGGGTTCGAACACTGAAGCTTTCTTT.

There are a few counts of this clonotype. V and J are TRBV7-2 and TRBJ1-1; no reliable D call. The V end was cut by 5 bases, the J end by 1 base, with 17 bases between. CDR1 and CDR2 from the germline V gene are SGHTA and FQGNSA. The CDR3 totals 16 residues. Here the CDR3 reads CASSPWTSRGNTEAFF. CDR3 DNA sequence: TGTGCCAGCAGCCCTTGGACGTCCCGGGGGAACACTGAAGCTTTCTTT.

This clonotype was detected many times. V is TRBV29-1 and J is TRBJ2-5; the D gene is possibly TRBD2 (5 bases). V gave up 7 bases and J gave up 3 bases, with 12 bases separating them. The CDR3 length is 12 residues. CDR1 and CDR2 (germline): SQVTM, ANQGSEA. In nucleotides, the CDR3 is TGCAGCGCCCACGGGGTCAAAGAGACCCAGTACTTC. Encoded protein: CSAHGVKETQYF.

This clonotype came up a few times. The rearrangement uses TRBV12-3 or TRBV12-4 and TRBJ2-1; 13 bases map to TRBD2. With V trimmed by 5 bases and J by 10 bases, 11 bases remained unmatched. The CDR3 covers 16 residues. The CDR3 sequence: CASSPKGLAGRGEQFF. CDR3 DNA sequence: TGTGCCAGCAGTCCTAAGGGACTAGCGGGACGTGGGGAGCAGTTCTTC.

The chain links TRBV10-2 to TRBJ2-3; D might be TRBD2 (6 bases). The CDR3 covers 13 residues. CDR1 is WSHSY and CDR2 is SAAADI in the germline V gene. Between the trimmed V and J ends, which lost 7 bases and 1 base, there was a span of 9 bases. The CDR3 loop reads CASTSGGTDTQYF. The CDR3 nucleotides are TGCGCCAGCACTTCGGGGGGCACAGATACGCAGTATTTT.

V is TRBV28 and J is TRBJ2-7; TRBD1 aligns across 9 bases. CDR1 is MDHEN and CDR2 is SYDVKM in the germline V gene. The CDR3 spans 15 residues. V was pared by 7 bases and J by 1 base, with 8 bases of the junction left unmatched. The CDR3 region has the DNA TGTGCCAGCATCCACCCCGGGACAGGGTCCTACGAGCAGTACTTC. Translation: CASIHPGTGSYEQYF. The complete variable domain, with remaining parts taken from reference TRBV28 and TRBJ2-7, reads DVKVTQSSRYLVKRTGEKVFLECVQDMDHENMFWYRQDPGLGLRLIYFSYDVKMKEKGDIPEGYSVSREKKERFSLILESASTNQTSMYLCASIHPGTGSYEQYFGPGTRLTVT.